This TCR beta chain is from a study of response to subunit inactivated influenza vaccine. The study's findings and limits: The authors proposed limited new T cell recruitment per seasonal influenza vaccination.

TCRdb re-called the RT-PCR reads through MiXCR, storing one row per CDR3 protein. Of hundreds of thousands of distinct CDR3 sequences listed, around a sixth are singletons. This clonotype was counted ten times or more. What it binds is not known. Germline CDR1 and CDR2: DFQATT and SNEGSKA (reference sequence). The CDR3 has 15 residues. The V gene lost 5 bases and the J gene lost 0 bases, with 14 bases spanning the gap. The receptor comes from a man in his fifties who received an inactivated influenza vaccine. The genes are TRBV20-1 and TRBJ2-1, with D possibly matching TRBD2 (7 bases). The sample here was PBMCs from blood, taken less than 13 days after vaccination. In DNA form, the CDR3 reads TGCAGTGCTTGCCGGGGGGCGAGCTCCTACAATGAGCAGTTCTTC. Translation gives CSACRGASSYNEQFF.